This T cell receptor (beta chain) was profiled in a study of blood T cell repertoires in COVID-19. As for the study in general: Sites across the United States, Italy and Spain contributed samples from acute and convalescent COVID-19. Sources were T cells, B-cell-depleted T cells, or PBMCs; the material itself was cDNA or gDNA.

Methods used by the authors: Estimation of nucleated cell counts relied on the amplification of reference gene primers. The method was immunoSEQ multiplex PCR; TCRdb's version includes in-frame clones alone and lacks a portion of them. V and J calls and clone size come straight from that table; D and trimming were deduced from the DNA. The data show roughly 90,000 clones, about 80% seen once. Trimming removed 4 bases from V and 3 bases from J; junction bases left unmatched: 5. Germline V gene lookup returns CDR1 SGHDN and CDR2 FVKESK. The CDR3 runs 15 residues. Input material: peripheral blood. J is TRBJ2-7 and V is TRBV14; TRBD2 matches at 11 bases. This clonotype originated in a woman between 70 and 85 years old with acute or convalescent COVID-19. The CDR3 nucleotides are TGTGCCAGCAGCCGATTACTAGCGGGAGACTACGAGCAGTACTTC. Its protein product is CASSRLLAGDYEQYF. Supplemented by reference TRBV14 and TRBJ2-7, the full variable domain reads EAGVTQFPSHSVIEKGQTVTLRCDPISGHDNLYWYRRVMGKEIKFLLHFVKESKQDESGMPNNRFLAERTGGTYSTLKVQPAELEDSGVYFCASSRLLAGDYEQYFGPGTRLTVT.